The source of this T cell receptor (beta chain) is a study of HIV-infected patients and healthy controls. Alpha and beta constant-region primers primed reverse transcription of around 500 ng RNA. Separate chain-specific third strand synthesis with multiplexing indices produced the alpha and beta libraries. TCRdb processed the 5' RACE reads anew with MiXCR; each CDR3 protein has one entry. The sample contains thousands of distinct CDR3 sequences, 8% to 9.5% of which appear only once. This clonotype is termed medium-sized. Per the germline V gene, CDR1 is DFQATT and CDR2 is SNEGSKA (reference sequence). The V and J ends lost 6 bases and 0 bases respectively, with 9 bases between them. This CDR3 region has 13 residues. Antiretroviral therapy had run roughly three months, about 14 weeks, before follow-up blood collection. Whole blood was used without fractionation, so all unsorted peripheral T cells were included.

The source is an adult with HIV infection. Sequenced material: blood, taken during antiretroviral therapy. The rearrangement joins TRBV20-1 to TRBJ1-5; D not resolved. This chain's CDR3 is CSAAPDSNQPQHF. CDR3 DNA: TGCAGTGCCGCCCCCGATAGCAATCAGCCCCAGCATTTT.